The entry that follows covers one T cell receptor beta chain sequence. Antigen unknown. Treatment defined: some 20 received Ad26.COV2.S at low or high dose, single or two shots; 5 received placebo; per-sample allocation not given. Material that was analyzed had been drawn on day 63 after the first vaccine or placebo injection. These data come from a study of Ad26.COV2.S vaccination and SARS-CoV-2 variants. Notes on the study in general: Vaccinees displayed broader spike-specific TCR repertoires than placebo recipients. Recipients of either vaccine or placebo displayed similar breadth of non-spike TCRs.

Germline values: CDR1 SGHRS, CDR2 YFSETQ. V lost 0 bases and J 2 bases, leaving 12 bases between the germline ends. This CDR3 has 17 residues. The table came from immunoSEQ multiplex PCR; TCRdb's copy has only in-frame clones and leaves some out. The repertoire holds 440,000 or so clones, 80% to 95% seen once, with about 4.5% in the top ten. This TCR came from a person between 18 and 60 years old who received the Ad26.COV2.S COVID-19 vaccine or a placebo. The sequences come from peripheral blood, collected in a trial of Ad26.COV2.S vaccine versus placebo. The chain is built from TRBV5-1 and TRBJ2-6; possible D gene TRBD2, 6 bases. The CDR3 region has the DNA TGCGCCAGCAGCTTGGCCGGAGGGCACCCTGGGGCCAACGTCCTGACTTTC. It specifies CASSLAGGHPGANVLTF. The entire variable domain, with the rest obtained from reference TRBV5-1 and TRBJ2-6, is as follows: KAGVTQTPRYLIKTRGQQVTLSCSPISGHRSVSWYQQTPGQGLQFLFEYFSETQRNKGNFPGRFSGRQFSNSRSEMNVSTLELGDSALYLCASSLAGGHPGANVLTFGAGSRLTVL.